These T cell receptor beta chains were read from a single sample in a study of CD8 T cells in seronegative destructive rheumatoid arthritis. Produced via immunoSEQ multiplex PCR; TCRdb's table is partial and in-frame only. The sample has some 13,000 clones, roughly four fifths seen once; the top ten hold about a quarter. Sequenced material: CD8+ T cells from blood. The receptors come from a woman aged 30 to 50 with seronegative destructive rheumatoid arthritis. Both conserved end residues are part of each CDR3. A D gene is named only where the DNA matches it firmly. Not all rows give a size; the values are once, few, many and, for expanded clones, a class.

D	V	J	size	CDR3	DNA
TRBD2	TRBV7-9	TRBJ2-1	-	CASSLDASGGVGEQFF	TGTGCCAGCAGCTTAGATGCTAGCGGGGGGGTTGGTGAGCAGTTCTTC
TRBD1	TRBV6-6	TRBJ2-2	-	CASIRPGTGNTGELFF	TGTGCCAGCATCCGACCGGGGACAGGGAACACCGGGGAGCTGTTTTTT
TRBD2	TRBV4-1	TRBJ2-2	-	CASSQVASGGISGELFF	TGCGCCAGCAGCCAAGTTGCTAGCGGGGGGATTTCCGGGGAGCTGTTTTTT
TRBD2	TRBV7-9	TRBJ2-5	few	CASSSYGGSETQYF	TGTGCCAGCAGCTCCTACGGGGGGTCCGAGACCCAGTACTTC
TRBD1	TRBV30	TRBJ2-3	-	CAWSFLTGADTQYF	TGTGCCTGGAGTTTCCTGACAGGGGCAGATACGCAGTATTTT
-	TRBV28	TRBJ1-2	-	CASRRALYGYTF	TGTGCCAGCAGGCGGGCGTTGTATGGCTACACCTTC
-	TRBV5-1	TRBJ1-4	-	CASSHLGGVFEKLFF	TGCGCCAGCAGCCACTTGGGGGGGGTTTTTGAAAAACTGTTTTTT
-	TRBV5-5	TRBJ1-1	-	CASSLYRALNTEAFF	TGTGCCAGCAGCCTATACAGGGCCCTGAACACTGAAGCTTTCTTT
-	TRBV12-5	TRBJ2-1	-	CASGGCRSSSYNEQFF	TGTGCTAGTGGTGGGTGTCGATCTAGCTCCTACAATGAGCAGTTCTTC
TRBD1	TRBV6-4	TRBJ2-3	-	CASSDGGQQADTQYF	TGTGCCAGCAGTGACGGGGGACAGCAGGCAGATACGCAGTATTTT
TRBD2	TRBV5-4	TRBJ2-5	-	CASRDGGGGQETQYF	TGTGCCAGCAGGGACGGAGGCGGGGGCCAAGAGACCCAGTACTTC
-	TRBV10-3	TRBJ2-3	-	CAISDRGTDTQYF	TGTGCCATCAGTGACAGGGGCACAGATACGCAGTATTTT
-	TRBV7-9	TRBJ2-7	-	CASSSRDSYEQYF	TGTGCCAGCAGCAGCCGGGACTCCTACGAGCAGTACTTC
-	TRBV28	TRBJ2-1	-	CASSTQDRSSSYNEQFF	TGTGCCAGCAGTACCCAGGACAGATCAAGCTCCTACAATGAGCAGTTCTTC
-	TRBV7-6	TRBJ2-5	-	CASSPTRRRETQYF	TGTGCCAGCAGCCCTACCCGGAGGCGAGAGACCCAGTACTTC
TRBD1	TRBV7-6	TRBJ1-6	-	CASSPDRVIRNSPLHF	TGTGCCAGCAGCCCGGACAGGGTCATCAGGAATTCACCCCTCCACTTT
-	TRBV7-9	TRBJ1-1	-	CASSLDREIAEAFF	TGTGCCAGCAGCTTAGACAGGGAGATCGCTGAAGCTTTCTTT
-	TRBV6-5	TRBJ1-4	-	CASSYSLTDEAEKLFF	TGTGCCAGCAGTTACTCGTTGACAGACGAGGCCGAAAAACTGTTTTTT
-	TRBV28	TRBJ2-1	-	CASSGGPYNEQFF	TGTGCCAGCAGCGGGGGTCCCTACAATGAGCAGTTCTTC
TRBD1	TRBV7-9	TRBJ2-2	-	CASSFRGRGNTGELFF	TGTGCCAGCAGCTTCAGGGGGCGCGGGAACACCGGGGAGCTGTTTTTT
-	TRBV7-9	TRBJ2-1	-	CASSFLGGATYNEQFF	TGTGCCAGCAGCTTCCTCGGCGGGGCGACCTACAATGAGCAGTTCTTC
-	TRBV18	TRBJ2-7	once	CASSAIQVQFYEQYF	TGTGCCAGCTCCGCCATCCAGGTACAATTCTACGAGCAGTACTTC
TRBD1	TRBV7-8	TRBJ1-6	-	CASSLRRTGDLPYNSPLHF	TGTGCCAGCAGCTTAAGGAGGACAGGGGATTTGCCCTATAATTCACCCCTCCACTTT
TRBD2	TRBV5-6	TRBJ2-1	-	CASSAGSGSSYNEQFF	TGTGCCAGCAGCGCAGGTAGCGGGAGCTCCTACAATGAGCAGTTCTTC
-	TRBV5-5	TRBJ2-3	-	CASSLIEDTQYF	TGTGCCAGCAGCTTAATAGAGGATACGCAGTATTTT
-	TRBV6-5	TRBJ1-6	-	CASSYSPGNSPLHF	TGTGCCAGCAGTTACTCACCAGGGAATTCACCCCTCCACTTT
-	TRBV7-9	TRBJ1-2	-	CASSVSGHPDGYTF	TGTGCCAGCAGCGTATCGGGACATCCCGATGGCTACACCTTC
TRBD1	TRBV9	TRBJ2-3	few	CASSPRWGQGGDTQYF	TGTGCCAGCAGCCCTCGTTGGGGACAGGGCGGAGATACGCAGTATTTT
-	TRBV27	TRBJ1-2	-	CASSLSGVGYTF	TGTGCCAGCAGTTTATCCGGGGTGGGCTACACCTTC
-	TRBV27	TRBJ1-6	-	CASSLLTYNSPLHF	TGTGCCAGCAGTTTACTGACTTATAATTCACCCCTCCACTTT
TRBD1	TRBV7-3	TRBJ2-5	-	CASSLTRGRGETQYF	TGTGCCAGCAGCTTAACCCGGGGCAGGGGGGAGACCCAGTACTTC
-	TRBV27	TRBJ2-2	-	CASSLISFANTGELFF	TGTGCCAGCAGTTTAATCAGTTTTGCGAACACCGGGGAGCTGTTTTTT
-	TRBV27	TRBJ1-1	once	CASSLSGHTEAFF	TGTGCCAGCAGTCTCAGCGGCCACACTGAAGCTTTCTTT
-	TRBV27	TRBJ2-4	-	CASSIRQGNIQYF	TGTGCCAGCAGTATCAGACAAGGAAACATTCAGTACTTC
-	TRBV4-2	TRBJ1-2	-	CASSPDGGSEPYGYTF	TGTGCCAGCAGCCCAGACGGCGGCAGCGAACCCTATGGCTACACCTTC
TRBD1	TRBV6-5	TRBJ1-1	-	CASSYGGTGEAFF	TGTGCCAGCAGTTACGGGGGGACAGGGGAAGCTTTCTTT
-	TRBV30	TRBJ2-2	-	CAWSPSRTGELFF	TGTGCCTGGAGTCCCAGCAGGACCGGGGAGCTGTTTTTT
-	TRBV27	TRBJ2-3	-	CASSHQRGTDTQYF	TGTGCCAGCAGCCACCAGCGGGGCACAGATACGCAGTATTTT
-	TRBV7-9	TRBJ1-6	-	CASSTGMGSLHF	TGTGCCAGCAGCACAGGGATGGGATCCCTCCACTTT
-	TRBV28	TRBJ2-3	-	CASTLTAWSTDTQYF	TGTGCCAGCACACTAACGGCCTGGTCCACAGATACGCAGTATTTT
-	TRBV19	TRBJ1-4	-	CASSMGARSDEKLFF	TGTGCCAGTAGTATGGGGGCCAGGTCGGATGAAAAACTGTTTTTT
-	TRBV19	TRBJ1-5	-	CASRTYNQPQHF	TGTGCCAGTAGAACATACAATCAGCCCCAGCATTTT